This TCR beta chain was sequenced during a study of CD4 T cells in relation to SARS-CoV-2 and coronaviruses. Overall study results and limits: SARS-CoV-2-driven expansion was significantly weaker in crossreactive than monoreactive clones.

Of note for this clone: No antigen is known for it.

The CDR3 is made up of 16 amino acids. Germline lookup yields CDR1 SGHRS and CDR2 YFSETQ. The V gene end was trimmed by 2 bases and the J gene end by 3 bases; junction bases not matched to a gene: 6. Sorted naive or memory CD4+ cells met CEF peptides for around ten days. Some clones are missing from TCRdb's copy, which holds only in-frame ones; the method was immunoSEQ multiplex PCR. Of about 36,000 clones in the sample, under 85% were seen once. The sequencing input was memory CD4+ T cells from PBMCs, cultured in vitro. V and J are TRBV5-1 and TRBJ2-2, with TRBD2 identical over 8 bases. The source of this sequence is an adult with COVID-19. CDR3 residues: CASSLTSGSDTGELFF. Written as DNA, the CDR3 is TGCGCCAGCAGCTTAACCAGCGGGAGTGACACCGGGGAGCTGTTTTTT.